A selection of T cell receptor beta chains follows, all from one sample in a study of T cells after yellow fever vaccination. MiXCR, run by TCRdb on the 5' RACE reads, gives a single entry per CDR3 protein. Among around 610,000 distinct CDR3 sequences listed, roughly 14% were seen once. The material sequenced was PBMCs, taken on the day of the yellow fever booster vaccination. These receptors all stem from a man between 25 and 39 years old who received the YFV17D yellow fever vaccine. CDR3s include the opening cysteine and the closing phenylalanine or tryptophan. A D gene is named only where the DNA matches it firmly. Size values are once, few and many counts, or a class for expanded clones, and some rows have none.

clone size	J gene	D gene	V gene	CDR3 DNA	CDR3 protein
-	TRBJ2-1	-	TRBV3-1	TGTGCCAGCACCCTCGGGGAGAGCTCCTACAATGAGCAGTTCTTC	CASTLGESSYNEQFF
few	TRBJ2-5	TRBD2	TRBV19	TGTGCCAGTAGTATTAAGCGGGAGGCGTCCCGGGCCCAGTACTTC	CASSIKREASRAQYF
-	TRBJ1-5	-	TRBV29-1	TGCAGCGCGGGAGGCCAAAATCAGCCCCAGCATTTT	CSAGGQNQPQHF
-	TRBJ2-1	-	TRBV7-3	TGTGCCAGCAGCTTAGAATACAGCAATGAGCAGTTCTTC	CASSLEYSNEQFF
-	TRBJ2-5	-	TRBV3-1	TGTGCCAGCAGCCAAGGGACTATAGAGACCCAGTACTTC	CASSQGTIETQYF
few	TRBJ2-3	TRBD2	TRBV7-7	TGTGCTAGCAGCTCTGGACTAGTGGCAGATACGCAGTATTTT	CASSSGLVADTQYF
few	TRBJ2-1	-	TRBV15	TGTGCCACCAGCGGCGGGGTCAATGAGCAGTTCTTC	CATSGGVNEQFF
few	TRBJ2-3	-	TRBV5-4	TGTGCCAGCAGCCTAGGACCTAGTCCCACCACAGATACGCAGTATTTT	CASSLGPSPTTDTQYF
few	TRBJ2-7	-	TRBV7-9	TGTGCCAGCAGCGCCGCTACAAAGCGGACCTACGAGCAGTACTTC	CASSAATKRTYEQYF
few	TRBJ1-4	-	TRBV18	TGTGCCAGCTCACCATGGGAAACTAATGAAAAACTGTTTTTT	CASSPWETNEKLFF
few	TRBJ2-7	-	TRBV4-3	TGCGCCAGCAGCAGGGAAATGGCCTACGAGCAGTACTTC	CASSREMAYEQYF
-	TRBJ2-7	TRBD1	TRBV7-7	TGTGCCAGCAGCCCGGGGACAGGGTGGGCCTACGAGCAGTACTTC	CASSPGTGWAYEQYF
few	TRBJ2-5	TRBD2	TRBV5-1	TGCGCCAGCAGCGGGACTAGTCAGGCCGAGACCCAGTACTTC	CASSGTSQAETQYF
many	TRBJ2-5	TRBD1	TRBV12-3/TRBV12-4	TGTGCCAGCAGTTTAGGGGGACAGCAAGAGACCCAGTACTTC	CASSLGGQQETQYF
-	TRBJ2-3	TRBD1	TRBV5-4	TGTGCCAGCAGCTTCCCACTGGACAGGAAAGCAGATACGCAGTATTTT	CASSFPLDRKADTQYF
-	TRBJ2-3	-	TRBV7-2	TGTGCCAGCAGCTTAGTCATACAGCGCACAGATACGCAGTATTTT	CASSLVIQRTDTQYF
-	TRBJ2-7	TRBD1	TRBV29-1	TGCAGCGCCGCCGGGACAGAAGTTTCGGACGAGCAGTACTTC	CSAAGTEVSDEQYF
few	TRBJ2-5	-	TRBV20-1	TGCAGTGCTAGAGATGGAGGGGGGCACGGGACCCAGTACTTC	CSARDGGGHGTQYF
-	TRBJ2-1	TRBD2	TRBV7-9	TGTGCCAGCAGCCCAAAAACCGGACTAGCGAGTCTGAACGAGCAGTTCTTC	CASSPKTGLASLNEQFF
-	TRBJ2-7	-	TRBV25-1	TGTGCCAGCAGTTTACGGATACAGGGTTCCAACGAGCAGTACTTC	CASSLRIQGSNEQYF
-	TRBJ2-7	TRBD1	TRBV27	TGTGCCAGCAGACAGGGGGTGGATTTCGGCGAGCAGTACTTC	CASRQGVDFGEQYF
-	TRBJ2-2	TRBD1	TRBV10-3	TGTGCCATCAACGAGAGACAGGGGTACTCCGGGGAGCTGTTTTTT	CAINERQGYSGELFF
few	TRBJ2-3	TRBD1	TRBV4-2	TGTGCCAGCAGCCCAAGACAGGGAATAGATACGCAGTATTTT	CASSPRQGIDTQYF
few	TRBJ2-5	-	TRBV18	TGTGCCAGCTCGTTATACAGTAAACAAGAGACCCAGTACTTC	CASSLYSKQETQYF
-	TRBJ2-3	-	TRBV7-2	TGTGCCAGCAGCCGTAAAGGACGGGTATTGGACACAGATACGCAGTATTTT	CASSRKGRVLDTDTQYF
-	TRBJ2-6	TRBD2	TRBV3-1	TGTGCCAGCAGCCATTGGCGGGGGACCTCTGGGGCCAACGTCCTGACTTTC	CASSHWRGTSGANVLTF
few	TRBJ2-5	TRBD2	TRBV20-1	TGCAGTGCCGGGACTAGCGCTCAGGGGACCCAGTACTTC	CSAGTSAQGTQYF
few	TRBJ2-7	TRBD2	TRBV27	TGTGCCAGCAGTGTTGGACTAGCGGGAGGACGTTCCTACGAGCAGTACTTC	CASSVGLAGGRSYEQYF
few	TRBJ1-2	-	TRBV20-1	TGCAGTGCCCCAAACAACGGGGGGGGCTATGATGGCTACACCTTC	CSAPNNGGGYDGYTF
-	TRBJ1-2	-	TRBV18	TGTGCCAGCTCACCGCCGACTGGAAGCGCTTCGCCTAACTATGGCTACACCTTC	CASSPPTGSASPNYGYTF
many	TRBJ2-3	-	TRBV7-2	TGTGCCAGCAGCTCCGGCGGGGATACGCAGTATTTT	CASSSGGDTQYF
many	TRBJ1-6	-	TRBV30	TGTGCCTGGAGTGACAGTTCCCCACCCCTCCACTTT	CAWSDSSPPLHF
-	TRBJ2-7	TRBD1	TRBV9	TGTGCCAGCAGCGAGCAGGGGGCAGGGGAGCAGTACTTC	CASSEQGAGEQYF
few	TRBJ1-6	-	TRBV27	TGTGCCAGCAGTCCGGACGGAAGGAATTCACCCCTCCACTTT	CASSPDGRNSPLHF
-	TRBJ2-7	TRBD1	TRBV6-2/TRBV6-3	TGTGCCAGCAAACAGGGACAGGGATCCTACGAGCAGTACTTC	CASKQGQGSYEQYF
few	TRBJ2-1	TRBD2	TRBV5-5	TGTGCCAGCAGCTGGGCCCCGTCGGCTAGCGGGGACAATGAGCAGTTCTTC	CASSWAPSASGDNEQFF
many	TRBJ2-2	-	TRBV12-3/TRBV12-4	TGTGCCAGCAGTTTCGACCGGTGGGGGGGCGGCCGGGACACCGGGGAGCTGTTTTTT	CASSFDRWGGGRDTGELFF
few	TRBJ1-2	-	TRBV28	TGTGCCAGCAGTCTGGGGGGCCTGCATATTAACTATGGCTACACCTTC	CASSLGGLHINYGYTF
few	TRBJ2-1	TRBD2	TRBV4-3	TGCGCCAGCAGCCAAGAAGGTATAGGGACTAGCGGGAGCGATGAGCAGTTCTTC	CASSQEGIGTSGSDEQFF
-	TRBJ1-4	TRBD1	TRBV6-1	TGTGCCAGCAGCCTCGACAGGGACGGAGTAAAACTGTTTTTT	CASSLDRDGVKLFF
many	TRBJ2-3	-	TRBV30	TGTGCCTGGTCGACAGTCAGCACAGATACGCAGTATTTT	CAWSTVSTDTQYF
many	TRBJ2-3	-	TRBV6-1	TGTGCCAGCAGGCTCGATTGGAGGGCCGCCACAGATACGCAGTATTTT	CASRLDWRAATDTQYF
few	TRBJ2-5	-	TRBV27	TGTGCCAGCTCCTTCGGGGGCCTCTGGGGGGAGACCCAGTACTTC	CASSFGGLWGETQYF
few	TRBJ1-1	-	TRBV11-2	TGTGCCAGCAGCCTCGACACAGGGTTTACGACTGAAGCTTTCTTT	CASSLDTGFTTEAFF
-	TRBJ2-1	TRBD2	TRBV7-9	TGTGCCAGCAGCCCACCTCTGGCGGGAGGTAGGAATGAGCAGTTCTTC	CASSPPLAGGRNEQFF
-	TRBJ2-3	-	TRBV10-3	TGTGCCATCACTCCGGATACTAGCACAGATAAGCAGTATTTT	CAITPDTSTDKQYF
-	TRBJ2-6	-	TRBV15	TGTGCCACCAGCAATACAGCTTCTGGGGCCAACGTCCTGACTTTC	CATSNTASGANVLTF
few	TRBJ2-7	-	TRBV7-9	TGTGCCAGCAGCTTCGACCCGAAGTACGAGCAGTACTTC	CASSFDPKYEQYF
few	TRBJ1-6	TRBD1	TRBV20-1	TGCAGTGCTAAAGGGACAGAAGATAATTCACCCCTCCACTTT	CSAKGTEDNSPLHF
-	TRBJ2-3	TRBD2	TRBV6-1	TGTGCCAGCAGGGTGGATAGCGGGAGGGCCTTGGATACGCAGTATTTT	CASRVDSGRALDTQYF
few	TRBJ1-2	-	TRBV7-2	TGTGCCAGCAGCCCGCGCGCGAACTATGGCTACACCTTC	CASSPRANYGYTF
-	TRBJ2-1	-	TRBV7-2	TGTGCCAGCAGCCCCCTAATGCAGGAGGCCTACAATGAGCAGTTCTTC	CASSPLMQEAYNEQFF
few	TRBJ2-1	-	TRBV7-9	TGTGCCAGCACCAAGGGGGGCTCCTACAATGAGCAGTTCTTC	CASTKGGSYNEQFF
-	TRBJ1-5	-	TRBV6-1	TGTGCCAGCAGTACCACAGGAAGGAGTCAGCCCCAGCATTTT	CASSTTGRSQPQHF